What follows are 25 T cell receptor beta chains derived from one specimen sequenced in a study of shared clonotypes between healthy human individuals. The data were produced by immunoSEQ multiplex PCR, yet TCRdb's version contains in-frame clones alone and is incomplete. This sample has under 2,000,000 clones, with about 95% found just once. Naive CD8 cells lacked CD45RO, underwent positive selection for CCR7 and left out terminally differentiated effector memory CD45RA+ cells. Sequenced input: naive CD8+ T cells sorted from blood. Every receptor here comes from a man in his late teens or twenties in good health.

The chain combines TRBV28 with TRBJ2-2, with D tentatively TRBD1 or TRBD2 (6 bases each). V lost 3 bases and J lost 8, with 19 bases in between. The V gene's germline CDR1 is MDHEN and CDR2 SYDVKM. This CDR3 is 16 amino acids long. The CDR3 spells CASSFSGAKASGELFF. The CDR3 region has the DNA TGTGCCAGCAGTTTTTCGGGGGCGAAAGCATCGGGGGAGCTGTTTTTT.

The rearrangement uses TRBV29-1 and TRBJ1-1; D is ambiguous. This CDR3 comprises 11 residues. The germline V gene encodes CDR1 SQVTM and CDR2 ANQGSEA. In nucleotides, the CDR3 is TGCAGTAGTACCAAGAACACTGAAGCTTTCTTT. It yields the protein CSSTKNTEAFF.

The J gene is TRBJ2-5, the V gene TRBV5-1, with D tentatively TRBD2 (5 bases). Germline CDR1 is SGHRS and CDR2 is YFSETQ. Trimming took off 4 bases at V and 5 bases at J, with 21 bases between the two ends. There are 16 residues in the CDR3. CDR3: CASSPWSGPQLETQYF. The CDR3 nucleotides are TGCGCCAGCAGCCCTTGGAGCGGACCCCAATTGGAGACCCAGTACTTC.

The genes are TRBV19 and TRBJ1-1, with D unresolved. There are 13 residues in the CDR3. Germline CDR1 reads LNHDA; CDR2 reads SQIVND (reference sequence). The V end lost 6 bases, the J end lost 8 bases, and 16 bases lay between the germline ends. In nucleotides, the CDR3 is TGTGCCAGTAGGCCGGGAAATCAAATCGAAGCTTTCTTT. As protein: CASRPGNQIEAFF.

This rearrangement joins TRBV11-2 to TRBJ1-1; D remains ambiguous. Germline values: CDR1 SGHAT, CDR2 FQNNGV. This CDR3 spans 16 amino acids. Trimming shortened V by 0 bases and J by 0 bases, and 11 bases separated the two germline ends. CDR3 region: CASSLDRSGVNTEAFF. The CDR3 DNA is TGTGCCAGCAGCTTAGATCGGTCTGGGGTGAACACTGAAGCTTTCTTT.

This rearrangement joins TRBV27 to TRBJ2-1, with D perhaps matching TRBD2 (6 bases). CDR1 and CDR2 from the germline V gene are MNHEY and SMNVEV (reference sequence). V gave up 0 bases and J gave up 5 bases, with 14 bases separating them. The CDR3 extends over 16 amino acids. CDR3 coding DNA: TGTGCCAGCAGTTTATCGACTAGACGTTTAAACAATGAGCAGTTCTTC. Amino acid sequence: CASSLSTRRLNNEQFF.

The CDR3 region has the DNA TGCGCCAGCAGCGCTACAGGGGTCGAGCAGTACTTC. Its translation is CASSATGVEQYF. V usage is TRBV5-1 and J usage is TRBJ2-7; 7 bases agree with TRBD1. The CDR3 covers 12 residues. CDR1 is SGHRS and CDR2 is YFSETQ in the germline V gene. V lost 4 bases and J lost 6; bases outside the gene matches: 4.

V and J are TRBV5-1 and TRBJ1-1, with TRBD1 as a possible D gene (6 bases). Per the germline V gene, CDR1 is SGHRS and CDR2 is YFSETQ. V was trimmed by 5 bases and J by 0 bases, leaving 14 bases between them. This CDR3 has 15 amino acids. CDR3 sequence: CASRLTGHMNTEAFF. The CDR3 DNA sequence: TGCGCCAGCAGGTTGACAGGCCATATGAACACTGAAGCTTTCTTT. Combining the CDR3 with reference TRBV5-1 and TRBJ1-1 gives the whole variable domain KAGVTQTPRYLIKTRGQQVTLSCSPISGHRSVSWYQQTPGQGLQFLFEYFSETQRNKGNFPGRFSGRQFSNSRSEMNVSTLELGDSALYLCASRLTGHMNTEAFFGQGTRLTVV.

The chain combines TRBV27 with TRBJ2-5; D not resolved. The J call is in doubt because the DNA end fits TRBJ2-7 better. The CDR3 length is 12 residues. Germline CDR1 is MNHEY and CDR2 is SMNVEV (reference sequence). The CDR3 sequence is CASSLTGYEQYF. CDR3 bases: TGTGCCAGCAGTTTAACGGGTTACGAGCAGTACTTC.

The chain couples TRBV7-9 to TRBJ1-2; D may be TRBD1 (5 bases). This CDR3 is built from 14 residues. The V and J ends lost 5 bases and 8 bases respectively, with 18 bases between them. In germline, CDR1 is SEHNR, CDR2 FQNEAQ (reference sequence). CDR3 bases: TGTGCCAGCAGCGAGTCGGGACGGCCAACCGGCTACACCTTC. Protein: CASSESGRPTGYTF.

The chain carries TRBV29-1 and TRBJ2-5; 10 bases match TRBD1. V lost 7 bases to trimming and J lost 5 bases; unmatched junction nucleotides: 4. The CDR3 runs to 12 residues. The germline gives CDR1 SQVTM, CDR2 ANQGSEA. The DNA for the CDR3 is TGCAGCGGGACAGGGGGAATTGAGACCCAGTACTTC. Protein product: CSGTGGIETQYF.

The genes are TRBV4-1 and TRBJ2-7; 8 nucleotides line up with TRBD2. Germline lookup yields CDR1 MGHRA and CDR2 YSYEKL. There are 15 residues in the CDR3. V gave up 0 bases and J gave up 2 bases; unmatched junction bases: 3. The CDR3, as DNA: TGCGCCAGCAGCCAAGATTCGCGGGGGGCCTACGAGCAGTACTTC. This gives the protein CASSQDSRGAYEQYF.

A remark on this clone: The junction departs from the called germline gene at one end, perhaps through a read error. The V and J genes are TRBV30 and TRBJ1-4; D is perhaps TRBD1 (6 bases). The germline V gene encodes CDR1 GTSNPN and CDR2 SVGIG (reference sequence). This CDR3 is 12 amino acids long. In nucleotides, the CDR3 is TGTGCCTGGACTAACTTGGGAGGGGGACTGGGTTTT. Its translation: CAWTNLGGGLGF. Together with reference TRBV30 and TRBJ1-4, the CDR3 gives the full variable domain: SQTIHQWPATLVQPVGSPLSLECTVEGTSNPNLYWYRQAAGRGLQLLFYSVGIGQISSEVPQNLSASRPQDRQFILSSKKLLLSDSGFYLCAWTNLGGGLGFGSGTQLSVL.

This rearrangement joins TRBV7-9 to TRBJ1-1, with D perhaps TRBD1 (6 bases). V gave up 1 base and J gave up 1 base, with 13 bases separating them. Germline V gives CDR1 SEHNR, CDR2 FQNEAQ (reference sequence). The length of the CDR3 is 16 residues. The CDR3 sequence is CASSLDPGQPNTEAFF. DNA for the CDR3: TGTGCCAGCAGCTTAGATCCAGGACAGCCGAACACTGAAGCTTTCTTT.

The genes are TRBV10-3 and TRBJ2-7; maybe TRBD1 (6 bases). Per the germline V gene, CDR1 is ENHRY and CDR2 is SYGVKD. V shed 3 bases and J shed 1 base, with 13 bases lying between them. The CDR3 has 15 residues. CDR3 region: CAISDQPQGSYEQYF. In DNA form, the CDR3 reads TGTGCCATCAGTGACCAACCACAGGGTTCCTACGAGCAGTACTTC.

The CDR3 region has the DNA TGTGCCAGCGCCATAAACAGGGGGCACTACGAGCAGTACTTC. As protein: CASAINRGHYEQYF. The chain is built from TRBV6-6 and TRBJ2-7; TRBD1 matches at 9 bases. The CDR3 sequence is 14 residues long. Trimming removed 8 bases from V and 3 bases from J; junction bases left unmatched: 8. The germline V gene has CDR1 MNHNY and CDR2 SVGAGI (reference sequence).

This chain links TRBV5-1 with TRBJ2-7; D is uncertain. The CDR3 covers 14 residues. Germline CDR1 and CDR2: SGHRS and YFSETQ. V was trimmed by 5 bases and J by 3 bases, leaving 15 bases between them. This chain's CDR3 is CASRTVGLGYEQYF. The CDR3 region has the DNA TGCGCCAGCAGGACCGTAGGGTTGGGCTACGAGCAGTACTTC.

This sequence joins TRBV30 and TRBJ1-1; D remains ambiguous. Germline assignment: CDR1 GTSNPN and CDR2 SVGIG (reference sequence). V was shortened by 2 bases and J by 3 bases, with 10 bases between the two germline ends. This CDR3 spans 13 amino acids. The CDR3 nucleotides are TGTGCCTGGAGTTCGGCACCTTACACTGAAGCTTTCTTT. Protein: CAWSSAPYTEAFF.

CDR3 nucleotide sequence: TGTGCCAGCAGCTTAGGGGTCTCCGCTAACTATGGCTACACCTTC. Its translation is CASSLGVSANYGYTF. The V call is TRBV13, the J call TRBJ1-2, with no clear D. Trimming removed 0 bases from V and 0 bases from J, with 8 bases in between. Germline lookup yields CDR1 PRHDT and CDR2 FYEKMQ (reference sequence). The CDR3 length is 15 residues.

Regarding this clone: Other DNA sequences of this sample code for an identical CDR3. V usage is TRBV9 and J usage is TRBJ2-7, with a possible D match to TRBD2 (6 bases). Germline CDR1 reads SGDLS; CDR2 reads YYNGEE. Trimming took 0 bases from V and 4 from J, leaving 8 bases between them. The CDR3 has 13 residues. CDR3: CASSVGDLYEQYF. The CDR3 DNA follows: TGTGCCAGCAGCGTAGGGGACTTGTACGAGCAGTACTTC.

The chain is built from TRBV27 and TRBJ1-2; 8 bases are a match to TRBD1. Germline trimming cut 6 bases from V and 4 bases from J; bases unmatched to any gene: 4. CDR3 length: 13 residues. Germline lookup yields CDR1 MNHEY and CDR2 SMNVEV (reference sequence). The CDR3 region has the DNA TGTGCCAGCAGAACAGGGGGAAGCTATGGCTACACCTTC. Its protein is CASRTGGSYGYTF.

This clone was recorded only once. This sample also contains other DNA sequences that code for the same CDR3. CDR3: CASSPPGQGPYEQYF. The CDR3 DNA reads TGTGCCAGCAGTCCCCCGGGACAGGGCCCCTACGAGCAGTACTTC. The V gene is TRBV27, the J gene TRBJ2-7, with 9 nucleotides matching TRBD1. This CDR3 is 15 amino acids long. J gave up 2 bases and V 5 bases, and 7 bases lay outside the gene matches. Germline V gene lookup returns CDR1 MNHEY and CDR2 SMNVEV (reference sequence).

The V and J genes are TRBV6-1 and TRBJ2-5, with 7 nucleotides matching TRBD2. J gave up 5 bases and V 4 bases, and 10 bases lay outside the gene matches. Germline V gene data show CDR1 as MNHNS and CDR2 as SASEGT. CDR3 size: 15 residues. The CDR3 DNA reads as TGTGCCAGCAGTGCTAGGGAGGGGTGGTGGGAGACCCAGTACTTC. Protein sequence: CASSAREGWWETQYF.

The chain links TRBV5-5 to TRBJ1-2; unclear D gene. Trimming took off 3 bases at V and 4 bases at J, with 22 bases between the two ends. This CDR3 has 17 residues. CDR1 and CDR2 (germline): SGHKS, YYEKEE (reference sequence). CDR3 sequence: CASSSNHAEQPFYGYTF. In DNA, the CDR3 is TGTGCCAGCAGCTCGAATCATGCAGAGCAACCGTTCTATGGCTACACCTTC.

This clone was observed a few times. At the DNA level, this CDR3 is encoded by other sequences in the same sample as well. The V gene is TRBV9, the J gene TRBJ2-7, with D uncertain. V shed 0 bases and J shed 0 bases, with 7 bases lying between them. CDR1 and CDR2 (germline): SGDLS, YYNGEE. The CDR3 runs to 14 residues. The CDR3 coding sequence is TGTGCCAGCAGCGTAGAGGGCAGCTCCTACGAGCAGTACTTC. It encodes CASSVEGSSYEQYF.